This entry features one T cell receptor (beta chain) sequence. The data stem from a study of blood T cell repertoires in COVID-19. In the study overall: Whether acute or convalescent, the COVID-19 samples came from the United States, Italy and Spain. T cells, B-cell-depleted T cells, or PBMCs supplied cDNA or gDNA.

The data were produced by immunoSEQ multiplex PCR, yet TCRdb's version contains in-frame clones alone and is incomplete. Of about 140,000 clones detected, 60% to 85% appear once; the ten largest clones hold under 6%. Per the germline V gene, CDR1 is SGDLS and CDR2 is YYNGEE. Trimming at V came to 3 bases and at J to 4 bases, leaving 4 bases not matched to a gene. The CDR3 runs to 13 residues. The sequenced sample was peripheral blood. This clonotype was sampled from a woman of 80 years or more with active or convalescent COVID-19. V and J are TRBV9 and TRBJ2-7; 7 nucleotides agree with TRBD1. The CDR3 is CASSAGRGYEQYF. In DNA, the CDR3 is TGTGCCAGCAGCGCGGGCAGGGGGTACGAGCAGTACTTC. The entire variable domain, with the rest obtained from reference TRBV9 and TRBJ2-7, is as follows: DSGVTQTPKHLITATGQRVTLRCSPRSGDLSVYWYQQSLDQGLQFLIQYYNGEERAKGNILERFSAQQFPDLHSELNLSSLELGDSALYFCASSAGRGYEQYFGPGTRLTVT.